This paragraph reports one TCR beta chain. What antigen it recognizes has not been identified. The entry originates in a study of cytomegalovirus exposure and HLA in healthy donors (TCRdb year 2017). Looking at the study overall: An earlier analysis of 587 of the donors reported approximately 280 Gb of sequence data and some 110 million unique TCR beta sequences obtained from approximately 180 million T cells. Rather than using new phenotypic data, the later analysis identified candidate immune exposures from TCR beta sequences and from how often those sequences occurred across donors. In a later genetic analysis, genome-wide SNP genotypes for about three fifths of the roughly 670 donors were used, and that subset was treated as a discovery cohort. A separate validation cohort of about 110 different subjects was used in addition to the roughly 700-subject first cohort. Several DR-DQ haplotypes were treated as single units for association and clustering because of strong linkage in the cohort. To decide whether each TCR beta V gene segment behaved as functional or pseudogenic, an earlier analysis of approximately 600 of the donors relied on high-throughput TCR beta sequencing. Typing coverage varied by locus: roughly 620-640 donors for A, B, C, DRB1 and DQB1; roughly 500 for DQA1; more than 600 for DPA1; more than 450 for DPB1. A later analysis re-analyzed previously published TCR beta repertoires from roughly 630 donors and added high-resolution HLA genotyping to study TCR occurrence patterns. The aim of the study was to test whether cataloging public T cell receptors could identify signatures of past pathogen exposure. HLA typing included class I and class II loci at four-digit resolution. Among some 400 genotyped donors of the cohort, an average of approximately 240,000 unique TCR beta nucleotide sequences was sequenced per donor, of which about 20% were non-productive. Using immunosequencing, the study profiled T cell repertoires from about 620 subjects and related those repertoires to cytomegalovirus serostatus. Among the roughly 370 genotyped donors, approximately 82% belonged to the genetic ancestry cluster associated with self-reported Caucasian donors. High-throughput TCR immunosequencing, statistical association of individual TCRs with disease status, and machine learning were combined to predict cytomegalovirus infection status. Alongside the repertoire data, information on donor age, sex, ethnicity and CMV serostatus was compiled. An early release covering roughly 600 HLA-typed donors comprised about 320 gigabases of sequencing data and roughly 85 million unique TCR sequences. All discovery cohort repertoires had been generated on a single sequencing platform. Broad study findings and their caveats: Only TCR beta chains were sequenced in this cohort, and the absence of alpha or paired-chain data limited detectable features. Strong co-occurrence of HLA alleles, especially DR and DQ, made assigning TCR associations to individual alleles difficult. Compared with equally common non-associated chains, HLA-associated TCR beta chains in a later analysis were more clonally expanded and had lower generation probabilities. A cluster of highly shared sequence variants was judged likely to be a technical artifact of the sequencing pipeline. In a later analysis, some 17,000 TCR beta sequences were associated with specific HLA alleles at a false discovery rate of 0.05. CMV serostatus was the only immune exposure information available for the cohort. Most TCR sequences were observed very rarely across donors, whereas some public TCRs were present in many individuals. According to a later analysis, parvovirus B19, influenza, CMV and Epstein-Barr virus appeared linked to several top co-occurrence clusters. A further reported finding was that TCR beta sequences accurately predicted the HLA-A and HLA-B alleles for most subjects in the first cohort. In an earlier analysis of some 550 of the donors, most TCR beta V segments were observed in productive rearrangements about 87% or about 30% of the time, broadly matching IMGT annotations. The study gave a list of about 170 TCR beta chains associated with cytomegalovirus. Some IMGT-functional V segments, including TRBV6-2 and TRBV6-3, could not be distinguished by the 87-base-pair reads and were therefore excluded. In a later analysis, most CMV-associated TCR beta chains were found to appear HLA-restricted, with HLA associations seemingly driven largely by CMV exposure. HLA typing was unavailable for some donors at each locus, so association tests used only the typed subset. A later genetic analysis associated a missense DCLRE1C variant with V-gene and J-gene trimming of TCR beta chains, and an independent cohort replicated the association. Because counts were too low, around 17 rarely observed V segments, including chromosome 9 orphons, were left out of the earlier analysis of 587 of the donors. Correlated functional status among segregating V segments might reflect linkage disequilibrium, but an unknown experimental factor could not be ruled out. Cytomegalovirus status was reported to be diagnosed by the classifier with high specificity and sensitivity in both the original and validation cohorts. It was suggested by the authors that the approach could potentially be generalized to other disease states and immunological phenotypes. In vitro tests confirmed that a few of the cytomegalovirus-associated TCR beta chains recognize cytomegalovirus antigens. Presence/absence analyses assumed roughly uniform sequencing depth across donors, an assumption that may not hold. A later genetic analysis reported fewer N-insertions in productive TCRs among donors in an Asian-associated ancestry cluster than the 666-donor mean. In a later analysis, the rate of TCR association differed among HLA loci, with DRB1 alleles having the most associated TCRs and HLA-C alleles having the fewest.

The cohort was made up of approximately 700 healthy bone marrow donors. At the time of sampling, all cohort members were nominally healthy, though unrecorded immune exposures were likely present. The donor was CMV seronegative and was included in the group of 352 seronegative cohort members. Every donor gave a peripheral blood sample, and the peripheral blood mononuclear cells from that sample were used for TCR beta sequencing. Genomic DNA was extracted from the blood cell samples with the Qiagen DNeasy Blood Extraction Kit. The library was prepared using the immunoSEQ multiplex PCR assay. For the multiplex PCR, a mixture combining 60 forward primers for TCR Vbeta segments and 13 reverse primers for TCR Jbeta segments was used. Amplification of the CDR3 region of rearranged TCR beta genes was performed with a multiplex PCR assay on genomic DNA. On the Illumina HiSeq System, the amplified TCR beta libraries were sequenced as 87-base-pair reads. In the paper's pipeline: A later analysis tallied roughly 78 million unique TCR beta chains across the roughly 610 repertoires, and some 10 million of those chains were shared by two or more donors. Raw reads were error-corrected and collapsed into unique sequences with a nearest-neighbor algorithm that merged closely related sequences to remove PCR and sequencing errors. Alignment of CDR3 sequences to IMGT reference sequences was used to assign V, D and J gene segments. For a sequence to be retained, at least a six-nucleotide match to both a V gene segment and a J gene segment was required. A rearrangement was called productive if the CDR3 had no stop codons and remained in frame with V and J, and every other rearrangement was called non-productive. CDR3 was defined by IMGT convention, running from the second conserved V-encoded cysteine to the conserved J-encoded phenylalanine. The earlier analysis of approximately 590 of the donors excluded any sequence lacking an unambiguous match to a single V gene segment. In an earlier analysis of several hundred of the donors, V segments were called functional above 56.7% productive rearrangements and were called segregating when the between-donor standard deviation exceeded 5%. To diagnose cytomegalovirus status from the catalog of TCR beta chain sequences, a statistical classification framework was built. V and J gene assignment, in a later analysis, came from comparing TCR nucleotide sequences with IMGT/GENE-DB human TR gene sequences. In a later analysis, CDR3 sequences and most-parsimonious VDJ recombination scenarios were assigned using the TCRdist pipeline. In a later analysis, each TCR beta chain was defined by its CDR3 amino acid sequence together with its V-gene family, and reads without a unique V-gene family were excluded. A later analysis removed 592 highly shared, low-generation-probability nucleotide sequences to deal with suspected cross-contamination and a sequencing artifact. A later analysis calculated a clonal expansion index for each public chain from normalized within-repertoire ranks of inferred template counts. Generation probabilities in a later analysis came from a VDJ recombination model fitted to out-of-frame rearrangements, and those results were checked against IGoR. In a later analysis, TCR-TCR, TCR-HLA and TCR-CMV co-occurrence was scored with hypergeometric tests, and a repertoire-size bias correction was applied to TCR pairs. False discovery rates were estimated in a later analysis by permuting HLA or CMV assignments 20 times. A later analysis grouped co-occurring TCRs with DBSCAN, adding TCRdist sequence similarity when clustering within HLA-allele-positive subsets. Co-occurrence clustering excluded repertoires with fewer than 30,000 or more than 120,000 public chains, plus five with anomalous nucleotide sharing. TCRdb mirrors the immuneACCESS table, restricted to in-frame sequences. Some clones are absent from its copies; in checked studies, under half trace to an unresolved V gene, and the reason for the others is unknown. The V and J calls and clone size are taken from that table; D and trimming were inferred from the DNA. The sample's own table lists tens of thousands of clones. The ten largest clonotypes hold 2.7% of the sample.

The cysteine opens and the phenylalanine closes a CDR3 of 15 amino acids. Only the CDR3 region is kept as DNA, spanning 45 bases read in frame from base 1. Sequencing input: PBMCs. Recombination connected TRBV21-1 to TRBJ2-1; the table assigns TRBD2, which was not confirmed against the DNA. TRBV21-1 is given as a pseudogene. This sequence originates from a man in his forties in good health and CMV-seronegative. The CDR3 corresponds to CASSKVASAYNEQFF. The DNA is TGTGCCAGCAGCAAAGTTGCTAGCGCCTACAATGAGCAGTTCTTC.